This T cell receptor beta chain was identified in a study of shared clonotypes between healthy human individuals (dated by TCRdb to the early 2020s). Background for the entire study: A few men and a couple of women, aged 18 to 49 years, made up the cohort. To increase sequencing depth and limit assay-specific biases, TCR repertoire library preparation and sequencing were carried out by different laboratories using diverse techniques. Each donor's leukapheresis produced roughly between roughly 0.85 and 10 billion PBMCs. Per donor, three plates each were used for CD4 naive and CD4 memory, two for CD8 naive, and one for CD8 memory. Blood TCR repertoires of five healthy adults were deeply sequenced to estimate repertoire size and the extent of clonotype sharing between individuals. Findings and caveats that apply to the study as a whole: Incomplete sequencing was indicated by rarefaction of sorted-subset datasets, despite the large sequencing depth. Compared with non-shared clonotypes, clonotypes shared by all four sorted-subset donors had higher generation probabilities. About 5% of naive CD4, around 3.6% of naive CD8, about 2.4% of memory CD4, and about 0.4% of memory CD8 clonotypes were shared across four donors. Based on pairwise subsampling, the degree of clonotype sharing among donors was expected to be affected by sequencing depth. Naive subsets generally had larger estimated clonotype richness than memory subsets did. Because the study included a small number of donors, the genetic and exposure-history diversity represented was limited. Sampling was limited to blood, and TCR repertoires in tissue likely differ from TCR repertoires in blood.

About this clone: Its antigen remains undetermined. No clone much larger than this one lies a single base away; base qualities are absent. Other DNA sequences in the sample encode the same CDR3.

TCR CDR3 regions were amplified from genomic DNA by multiplex PCR using the deep immunoSEQ assay. Extracted genomic DNA from each cell subset was spread evenly across all wells of several immunoSEQ 96-well plates, with each plate serving as a replicate. For sorted subsets, each replicate PCR was loaded with around 200 ng genomic DNA, equivalent to some 31,000 T cell genomes. Purified libraries were quantified with a Qubit 3.0 fluorometer, sized on a Bioanalyzer 2100, and re-quantified with the KAPA Library Quantification kit. Each immunoSEQ 96-well plate was sequenced on its own single-read 150-cycle Illumina NextSeq 550 flow cell. The study's processing was this. The immunoSEQ output contained only junctional sequences without quality scores, so filtering could not match that applied to full-length reads. Sequences were annotated with PyIR, a Python wrapper for IgBLAST v1.9, using IMGT germline references to assign V/J genes and CDR3. Any read was removed if the V/J assignment was weak (E-value above 1e-6), the CDR3 was missing, or the read contained stop codons, out-of-frame junctions, or ambiguous translated residues. A V3J clonotype was defined by an identical inferred V gene, J gene, and CDR3 amino acid sequence. Percentage overlap between repertoires was computed as shared unique clonotypes divided by the size of the smaller repertoire. Repertoire richness was assessed with RTK rarefaction, the Chao1 estimator, and Recon v2.1 estimates of unobserved clonotypes. For all TCRbeta clonotypes obtained by the gDNA method from a handful of donors, generation probabilities were computed with OLGA. TCRdb's version of the immuneACCESS table is confined to in-frame rearrangements and falls short of the full clone set. An unresolved V gene accounts for under half of the shortfall where checked; the remainder is of unknown origin. V and J calls and clone size are as listed in that table; D and trimming were resolved from the DNA. This sample comprises a few million clones, approximately 90% of them detected only once. The ten largest account for about 0.36% of the sample.

Donors were healthy HIV-negative adults with no recently reported acute infections or vaccinations. Every donor was a Caucasian adult living in Nashville, Tennessee, USA. Magnetic negative selection was used to enrich CD4+ T cells, after which naive cells were positively selected on CD45RA and the negative fraction became the memory subset. After blood collection by leukapheresis, PBMCs were isolated using Ficoll-Histopaque density gradient centrifugation and then cryopreserved in the vapor phase of liquid nitrogen. Purity and quantity of every magnetically sorted T cell population were checked by analytical flow cytometry. Each sorted fraction had its genomic DNA isolated and then quantified by UV absorbance on a Nanodrop 2000c. Sequencing input: naive CD4+ T cells from PBMCs. The cell subset or site label corresponds to: CD45RA+ positively selected. The TCR originated in a man aged 18 to 35 in good health. Some clones in this sample may be carry-over from other donors' samples.

Here the CDR3 is given as CASSSPSGGTYEQYF. The base sequence is TGTGCCAGCAGTTCTCCTAGCGGGGGAACTTACGAGCAGTACTTC. The chain couples TRBV28 to TRBJ2-7; 10 nucleotides in the junction match TRBD2. The germline V gene gives CDR1 as MDHEN and CDR2 as SYDVKM. After removal of 4 bases from V and 4 bases from J, the junction retains 7 bases not matched to a gene. The CDR3 measures 15 amino acids from cysteine to phenylalanine. Only CDR3 DNA is held: 45 bases, read in frame from base 1.